The present entry profiles one T cell receptor beta chain with its context. Clones were read by immunoSEQ multiplex PCR, and TCRdb kept only the in-frame ones, dropping some. Of roughly 63,000 clones in the sample, 85% to 90% were seen once. This sample was included in a study of blood T cell repertoires in COVID-19. Study at large: PBMCs, B-cell-depleted T cells, or T cells provided the cDNA or gDNA that made up the material.

The CDR3 spans 18 residues. The germline CDR1 and CDR2 sequences are PRHDT and FYEKMQ (reference sequence). Trimming at V came to 1 base and at J to 4 bases, leaving 10 bases not matched to a gene. Sequenced input: peripheral blood. V is TRBV13 and J is TRBJ1-3, with 10 bases matching TRBD1. The receptor was derived from a man aged 50 or older with acute or convalescent COVID-19. CDR3 bases: TGTGCCAGCAGCTTAGTGGGTATCGGGACAGGGGCCGGAAACACCATATATTTT. This gives the protein CASSLVGIGTGAGNTIYF. Variable domain in full (rest from reference TRBV13 and TRBJ1-3): AAGVIQSPRHLIKEKRETATLKCYPIPRHDTVYWYQQGPGQDPQFLISFYEKMQSDKGSIPDRFSAQQFSDYHSELNMSSLELGDSALYFCASSLVGIGTGAGNTIYFGEGSWLTVV.